This T cell receptor (beta chain) was found in a study of CD8 T cells in Susac syndrome. Germline CDR1 is LNHDA and CDR2 is SQIVND (reference sequence). Trimming at V came to 5 bases and at J to 5 bases, leaving 7 bases not matched to a gene. CDR3 length: 15 residues. Roughly 0.45 to 1 ug RNA was reverse transcribed with random hexamers. In TCRdb, the immunoSEQ multiplex PCR reads were re-called with MiXCR into one record per CDR3 protein. The sample contains over 120,000 distinct CDR3 sequences, approximately 95% of which appear only once. Study observations and caveats: Only a relatively small number of individuals were included in the TCR sequencing and HLA analysis.

As regards this clonotype: No antigen is known for it.

This chain links TRBV19 with TRBJ2-2, with 8 bases matching TRBD1. This clonotype was sampled from a human donor with Susac syndrome. The sample comprised CD4+ T cells from PBMCs. The CDR3 sequence: CASSVTGGGTGELFF. DNA of the CDR3: TGTGCCAGTAGTGTCACAGGGGGTGGTACCGGGGAGCTGTTTTTT.